One and the same sample provided the 16 T cell receptor beta chains below, sequenced in a study of T-cell memory formation after mild COVID-19. TCRdb ran MiXCR on the 5' RACE reads and lists one entry per CDR3 protein. The sample records 390,000 or so distinct CDR3 sequences, around a sixth being singletons. The sample comprised PBMCs or a T cell subset sorted from them (not recorded which). Receptor source: a man aged 18 to 30 who had mild COVID-19 (a few samples of this study predate the infection). Cell type and time point are not known.

This clonotype was observed at least ten times. J is TRBJ1-2 and V is TRBV5-1; 7 nucleotides agree with TRBD1. The ends lost 3 bases at V and 6 bases at J; junction bases unmatched: 2. The CDR3 covers 12 residues. CDR1 is SGHRS, CDR2 YFSETQ, per germline. The DNA for the CDR3 is TGCGCCAGCAGCTCAACAGGGGATGGCTACACCTTC. This sequence encodes CASSSTGDGYTF.

The rearrangement links TRBV9 to TRBJ1-5, with no clear D. V shed 3 bases and J shed 3 bases, with 7 bases lying between them. Germline lookup yields CDR1 SGDLS and CDR2 YYNGEE. This CDR3 comprises 13 residues. CDR3 sequence (DNA): TGTGCCAGCAGCGCTGACCACAATCAGCCCCAGCATTTT. Its protein is CASSADHNQPQHF.

The rearrangement uses TRBV7-2 and TRBJ1-1; possibly TRBD1 for D (6 bases). Germline values: CDR1 SGHTA, CDR2 FQGNSA. The V end lost 3 bases, the J end lost 5 bases, and 16 bases lay between the germline ends. The CDR3 is 15 amino acids. DNA for the CDR3: TGTGCCAGCAGCTTCCGCAGGGGAGTGGGGACTGAAGCTTTCTTT. Translating gives CASSFRRGVGTEAFF.

This clonotype was recorded a few times. The chain has TRBV7-9 and TRBJ2-2; D might be TRBD1 or TRBD2, each matching 5 bases. The CDR3 is 15 residues long. Germline V gives CDR1 SEHNR, CDR2 FQNEAQ (reference sequence). V gave up 0 bases and J gave up 6 bases, with 11 bases separating them. As DNA, the CDR3 is TGTGCCAGCAGCTTAGCCAGGGAGAGGGCCGGGGAGCTGTTTTTT. Translating it yields CASSLARERAGELFF.

The chain links TRBV7-9 to TRBJ1-1; no definite D call. The germline V gene encodes CDR1 SEHNR and CDR2 FQNEAQ (reference sequence). Between the trimmed V and J ends, which lost 5 bases and 3 bases, there was a span of 10 bases. The CDR3 totals 13 residues. As DNA, the CDR3 is TGTGCCAGCAGCCCCCCCCCAGACACTGAAGCTTTCTTT. This translates into CASSPPPDTEAFF.

The rearrangement links TRBV12-3 or TRBV12-4 to TRBJ2-1; 7 nucleotides line up with TRBD2. V shed 3 bases and J 14 bases; nucleotides not matched to a gene: 7. The CDR3 spans 12 residues. CDR3 sequence (DNA): TGTGCCAGCAGTTTGATCCGGGAGGAAGAGTTCTTC. Protein product: CASSLIREEEFF.

The V call is TRBV7-9, the J call TRBJ1-6; 9 positions match TRBD1. The trim removed 5 bases at V and 8 bases at J, leaving 4 bases unmatched. Per germline, CDR1 SEHNR and CDR2 FQNEAQ (reference sequence). The CDR3 is 14 residues long. The CDR3 region is CASSPRQGDSPLHF. The CDR3 DNA is TGTGCCAGCAGCCCACGACAGGGGGATTCACCCCTCCACTTT.

This clonotype was counted at least ten times. This rearrangement joins TRBV4-3 to TRBJ2-1; D perhaps matches TRBD1 (5 bases). V was shortened by 3 bases and J by 2 bases, with 14 bases between the two germline ends. The CDR3 totals 16 residues. Germline CDR1 reads LGHNA; CDR2 reads YSLEER. This CDR3 reads CASSQTPQGTYNEQFF. CDR3 sequence (DNA): TGCGCCAGCAGCCAGACCCCGCAGGGTACCTACAATGAGCAGTTCTTC.

The chain uses TRBV2 and TRBJ1-1; D not resolved. V was clipped by 3 bases and J by 5 bases, with 16 bases between them. Germline V gene lookup returns CDR1 SNHLY and CDR2 FYNNEI. This CDR3 is built from 15 residues. The CDR3 DNA sequence: TGTGCCAGCAGTGAGTCTCCGGCCTCGTGGACTGAAGCTTTCTTT. This codes for CASSESPASWTEAFF. Full variable domain (rest looked up from reference TRBV2 and TRBJ1-1): EPEVTQTPSHQVTQMGQEVILRCVPISNHLYFYWYRQILGQKVEFLVSFYNNEISEKSEIFDDQFSVERPDGSNFTLKIRSTKLEDSAMYFCASSESPASWTEAFFGQGTRLTVV.

This chain uses TRBV6-5 with TRBJ1-6; tentative D call: TRBD1 (6 bases). The CDR3 runs to 16 residues. Trimming stripped 2 bases from V and 5 bases from J, with 13 bases between. Germline values: CDR1 MNHEY, CDR2 SVGAGI. The CDR3 protein is CASSYQDRAHNSPLHF. The DNA for the CDR3 is TGTGCCAGCAGTTACCAGGACAGAGCCCATAATTCACCCCTCCACTTT.

This clonotype was recorded a few times. V usage is TRBV7-2 and J usage is TRBJ2-4; perhaps TRBD2 as D (5 bases). V was cut by 1 base and J by 3 bases, with 7 bases left in between. The CDR3 has 14 amino acids. Germline CDR1 reads SGHTA; CDR2 reads FQGNSA. CDR3 in DNA: TGTGCCAGCAGCTTAGACGGGGTCAAAAACATTCAGTACTTC. Translated, it gives CASSLDGVKNIQYF.

This chain joins TRBV27 and TRBJ2-3, with D perhaps matching TRBD2 (6 bases). CDR3 length: 13 amino acids. The V gene lost 8 bases and the J gene lost 5 bases, with 14 bases spanning the gap. CDR1 MNHEY and CDR2 SMNVEV come from the germline V gene (reference sequence). CDR3 nucleotides: TGTGCCAGCGGTAGGGGAGGAGGAGATACGCAGTATTTT. This codes for CASGRGGGDTQYF.

This chain uses TRBV12-3 or TRBV12-4 with TRBJ2-1, with 15 bases identical to TRBD2. This CDR3 spans 17 amino acids. Trimming removed 5 bases from V and 4 bases from J; junction bases left unmatched: 6. CDR3 in amino acids: CASSPPGLAGGYNEQFF. CDR3 bases: TGTGCCAGCAGTCCCCCGGGACTAGCGGGGGGTTACAATGAGCAGTTCTTC.

The V call is TRBV6-2 or TRBV6-3, the J call TRBJ1-2, with 7 bases fitting TRBD1. This CDR3 has 15 residues. V was pared by 5 bases and J by 3 bases, with 9 bases of the junction left unmatched. CDR1 and CDR2 from the germline V gene are MNHEY and SVGEGT. CDR3 sequence: CASSPGQAGDYGYTF. The CDR3 nucleotides are TGTGCCAGCAGTCCTGGACAGGCCGGGGACTATGGCTACACCTTC.

V gene TRBV12-3 or TRBV12-4 combines with J gene TRBJ2-1, with 8 positions matching TRBD1. This CDR3 is built from 15 residues. With V trimmed by 3 bases and J by 4 bases, 5 bases remained unmatched. Here the CDR3 reads CASSFDRGNYNEQFF. CDR3 sequence (DNA): TGTGCCAGCAGTTTCGACAGGGGTAATTACAATGAGCAGTTCTTC.

This clonotype showed up just once. The junction shows a germline mismatch at one end, possibly a read error. The rearrangement uses TRBV7-7 and TRBJ2-3; 13 nucleotides agree with TRBD2. Looked up from germline, CDR1 is SSHAT and CDR2 is FNYEAQ (reference sequence). There are 16 residues in the CDR3. In DNA, the CDR3 is TGTGCTAGCAGCTTACTAGCGGGGGGGCACACAGATACGCAGTATTTT. Its protein is CASSLLAGGHTDTQYF.